This TCR beta chain was sequenced during a study of blood T cell repertoires in COVID-19. The wider study: Acute and convalescent COVID-19 specimens originated in the United States, Italy and Spain.

Sequenced by immunoSEQ multiplex PCR; TCRdb stores in-frame clones only, minus some. Counted here are 210,000 or so clones, about 83% occurring once; the ten biggest clones make up less than 3%. Per the germline V gene, CDR1 is SGHTS and CDR2 is YDEGEE. The CDR3 length is 15 residues. Trimming removed 1 base at V and 3 bases at J, with 11 bases between. The sequence was obtained from a man in his fifties with active or convalescent COVID-19. The sample was peripheral blood. The chain joins TRBV5-8 to TRBJ1-3, with D hard to call. CDR3 sequence: CASSLNSFGGNTIYF. The CDR3 nucleotides read TGTGCCAGCAGCTTGAATTCCTTCGGTGGAAACACCATATATTTT.